Listed here is a single T cell receptor beta chain. The entry originates in a study of identifying expanded T cells in peripheral blood. The method was immunoSEQ multiplex PCR; TCRdb's version includes in-frame clones alone and lacks a portion of them. The sample has about 58,000 clones, roughly nine tenths seen once. Trimming removed 0 bases from V and 6 bases from J; junction bases left unmatched: 2. This CDR3 is 15 amino acids long. Germline CDR1 SGHNT, CDR2 YYREEE (reference sequence). This TCR came from a person between 18 and 75 years old in good health. The rearrangement joins TRBV5-4 to TRBJ2-1; the match to TRBD2 covers 11 bases. The specimen was blood. CDR3 bases: TGTGCCAGCAGCTTGGGGCTAGCGGGAGGCAATGAGCAGTTCTTC. Encoded protein: CASSLGLAGGNEQFF.